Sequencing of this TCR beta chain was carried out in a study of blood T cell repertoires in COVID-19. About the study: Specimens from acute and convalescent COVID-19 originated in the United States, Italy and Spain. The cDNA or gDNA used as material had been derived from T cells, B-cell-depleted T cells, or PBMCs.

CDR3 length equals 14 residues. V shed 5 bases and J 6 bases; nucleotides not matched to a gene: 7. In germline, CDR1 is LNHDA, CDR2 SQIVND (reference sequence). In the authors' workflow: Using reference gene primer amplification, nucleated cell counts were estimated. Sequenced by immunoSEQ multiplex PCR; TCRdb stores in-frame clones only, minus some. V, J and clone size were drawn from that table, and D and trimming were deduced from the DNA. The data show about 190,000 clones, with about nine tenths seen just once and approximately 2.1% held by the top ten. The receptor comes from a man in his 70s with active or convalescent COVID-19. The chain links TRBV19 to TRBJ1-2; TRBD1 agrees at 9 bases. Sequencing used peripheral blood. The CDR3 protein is CASSEQGASDGYTF. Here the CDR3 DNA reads TGTGCCAGTAGTGAACAGGGGGCGTCCGATGGCTACACCTTC.